Here is one T cell receptor beta chain with its context. It lacks a known antigen. No qualities accompany the bases; no much larger clone lies one base away. This sample was taken from a study of blood T cell repertoires in COVID-19 (dated by TCRdb to the early 2020s). Study-level background: The collaborator samples originated in the United States, Italy and Spain and spanned the acute and convalescent phases of COVID-19. The material from the prospective study consisted of cDNA or gDNA derived from T cells, B-cell-depleted T cells, or PBMCs. The dataset comprised deeply sampled blood TCRbeta repertoires from subjects exposed to, actively infected with, or recovered from COVID-19. The repertoires were released in a freely available public database meant as a resource for research on the immune response to SARS-CoV-2. Samples were obtained from the ongoing ImmuneRACE study (first 160 participants) and from approximately 1,200 subjects provided by 6 global collaborators. Nearly every sample came with metadata listing a de-identified subject ID, COVID-19 status, age in years and sex. Where available, HLA class I and class II types were taken from metadata supplied by the sample provider and were not determined by assay-based typing.

Collaborating institutions collected whole blood in K2EDTA tubes following their own protocols. For TCRbeta analysis, collaborators shipped samples in one of three forms: frozen whole blood, isolated PBMCs, or DNA extracted from either of those sample types. Trimming removed 1 base from V and 0 bases from J, leaving 8 bases between the germline ends. The CDR3 spans 15 residues, from the cysteine through the phenylalanine. Left in the record is the CDR3 DNA by itself, 45 bases read in frame from the first base. Taken from the germline V gene, the CDR1 and CDR2 loops are SGHVS and FQNEAQ. Beyond this particular receptor, the publication reports: The amount of clinical and demographic metadata varied by source and participant and was provided uncurated.

TCRbeta CDR3 regions were amplified from genomic DNA by means of the immunoSEQ Assay, a bias-controlled multiplex PCR. From the authors' description of their analysis: The number of nucleated cells in each sample was estimated from the amplification of reference gene primers within the assay. To quantify the absolute abundance of each unique TCRbeta CDR3 rearrangement, sequence reads were collapsed and filtered. For each sample, productive Simpson clonality was calculated by taking the square root of Simpson's diversity index across productive rearrangements. Not all clones reach the TCRdb copy of this immuneACCESS table, which keeps in-frame sequences only. Checked studies attribute under half of the gap to unresolved V genes and leave the rest unexplained. V and J calls and clone size come straight from that table; D and trimming were deduced from the DNA. This sample lists around 350,000 clones; more than 85% were detected once. Of the sample, 3% falls within the top ten clones.

The sequence links TRBV7-8 to TRBJ2-3; no confident D gene assignment can be made. Sample: peripheral blood. The source is a human donor in a cohort sampled during active COVID-19. The sequenced DNA is TGTGCCAGCAGCTTAGGTGTTCCTAGCACAGATACGCAGTATTTT. Its coded protein is CASSLGVPSTDTQYF.